The 13 T cell receptor beta chains below all came from one sample that was sequenced in a study of blood T cells in healthy people across ages. Together with a sample-barcoded 5' primer, a J-beta primer mix was included in a second PCR lasting about 6 to 11 cycles. TCRdb independently ran MiXCR on the 5' RACE reads; one entry per CDR3 protein. The data contain over 1,300,000 distinct CDR3 sequences, roughly 64% of them singletons. The sequencing sample was made of blood. These receptors originate from a man aged 18-30 years in good health.

The chain joins TRBV12-3 or TRBV12-4 to TRBJ1-4; tentatively, D is TRBD1 (6 bases). The CDR3 extends over 14 amino acids. Trimming shortened V by 6 bases and J by 8 bases, and 16 bases separated the two germline ends. The CDR3 sequence: CASRAGGRQEKLFF. The CDR3 nucleotides are TGTGCCAGCAGGGCGGGGGGCAGGCAGGAAAAACTGTTTTTT.

V is TRBV11-2 and J is TRBJ2-5; D unclear. This CDR3 spans 14 amino acids. Looked up from germline, CDR1 is SGHAT and CDR2 is FQNNGV. The V and J ends lost 4 bases and 4 bases respectively, with 13 bases between them. This CDR3 reads CASSSDQKGETQYF. DNA for the CDR3: TGTGCCAGCAGCTCGGACCAAAAGGGAGAGACCCAGTACTTC.

Concerning this clonotype itself: An end of the junction does not agree with germline; a read error may underlie this. The V call is TRBV6-6, the J call TRBJ2-5; 7 nucleotides align to TRBD2. CDR1 is MNHNY and CDR2 is SVGAGI in the germline V gene (reference sequence). The CDR3 contains 15 residues. The CDR3 sequence: CASTLGTTGSYEQYF. CDR3 DNA sequence: TGTGCCAGCACCCTAGGGACTACCGGGAGTTACGAGCAGTACTTT.

The chain combines TRBV20-1 with TRBJ2-7, with D possibly TRBD2 on 5 matching bases. The length of the CDR3 is 14 residues. The V and J ends lost 3 bases and 2 bases respectively, with 14 bases between them. CDR1 DFQATT and CDR2 SNEGSKA come from the germline V gene (reference sequence). CDR3 in amino acids: CSASGGLTAYEQYF. CDR3 nucleotide sequence: TGCAGTGCTAGTGGCGGGCTGACCGCCTACGAGCAGTACTTC.

V gene TRBV4-1 combines with J gene TRBJ2-1, with TRBD2 identical over 9 bases. The CDR3 covers 15 residues. V was clipped by 1 base and J by 8 bases; unmatched bases: 6. Germline loops: CDR1 MGHRA, CDR2 YSYEKL. The DNA for the CDR3 is TGCGCCAGCAGCCAAGTTTCTAGCGGGATTGATGAGCAGTTCTTC. Translation: CASSQVSSGIDEQFF.

The chain recombines TRBV7-9 with TRBJ2-7, with D maybe TRBD2 (5 bases). The CDR3 is made up of 16 amino acids. Trimming took 6 bases from V and 3 from J, leaving 21 bases between them. Germline V gene lookup returns CDR1 SEHNR and CDR2 FQNEAQ (reference sequence). For the CDR3, the DNA is TGTGCCAGCAGTCCCGGGGTGAAGGACCCCATCTACGAGCAGTACTTC. This encodes CASSPGVKDPIYEQYF.

Only one count was recorded for this clonotype. This rearrangement joins TRBV6-2 or TRBV6-3 to TRBJ1-1; D is unresolved. Trimming cost V 2 bases and J 10 bases, with 8 bases left between them. Germline V lookup: CDR1 MNHEY, CDR2 SVGEGT. This CDR3 is built from 11 residues. The CDR3 DNA reads as TGTGCCAGCAGTTACGGAGGTGGAGCTTTCTTT. Translating gives CASSYGGGAFF.

The chain carries TRBV7-9 and TRBJ2-1; 10 nucleotides agree with TRBD2. The V and J ends lost 1 base and 5 bases, in that order; junction bases with no gene match: 5. Germline CDR1 SEHNR, CDR2 FQNEAQ (reference sequence). The CDR3 spans 16 residues. The CDR3 bases are TGTGCCAGCAGCTTAGGAGCGGGAGGGGAGAACAATGAGCAGTTCTTC. This sequence encodes CASSLGAGGENNEQFF.

This rearrangement joins TRBV11-3 to TRBJ2-4; the D gene is possibly TRBD2 (6 bases). V lost 3 bases and J lost 8, with 20 bases in between. The CDR3 sequence is 16 residues long. Per the germline V gene, CDR1 is SGHNT and CDR2 is YENEEA. The CDR3 coding sequence is TGTGCCAGCAGCTTTCGCGAGACTAGAGCACACCACATTCAGTACTTC. Encoded protein: CASSFRETRAHHIQYF.

This clonotype was picked up a small number of times. V is TRBV20-1 and J is TRBJ1-6; no firm D call. This CDR3 is 13 amino acids long. The ends were cut back, 5 bases at V and 3 bases at J, with 8 bases in the middle. Germline V CDR1 and CDR2: DFQATT, SNEGSKA (reference sequence). The CDR3 spells CSAPEIYNSPLHF. The CDR3, as DNA: TGCAGTGCTCCAGAGATCTATAATTCACCCCTCCACTTT.

This rearrangement joins TRBV29-1 to TRBJ2-6, with D maybe TRBD1 (7 bases). Germline assignment: CDR1 SQVTM and CDR2 ANQGSEA. CDR3 length: 17 amino acids. V shed 4 bases and J shed 1 base, with 17 bases lying between them. The CDR3 reads CSVGGFPGGSGANVLTF. DNA for the CDR3: TGCAGCGTTGGGGGGTTTCCAGGGGGGTCTGGGGCCAACGTCCTGACTTTC.

This clonotype was detected a few times. The chain links TRBV6-2 or TRBV6-3 to TRBJ2-5; 9 nucleotides agree with TRBD2. Trimming at V came to 6 bases and at J to 11 bases, leaving 19 bases not matched to a gene. Germline assignment: CDR1 MNHEY and CDR2 SVGEGT. The CDR3 runs to 16 residues. As DNA, the CDR3 is TGTGCCAGCAGCTCAAGGGGGACTAGCCTATACAATGAGCAGTACTTC. It is translated as CASSSRGTSLYNEQYF.

This chain uses TRBV21-1 with TRBJ2-7; the table's D call of TRBD1 was not tested on the DNA. TRBV21-1 is assigned pseudogene status. This CDR3 has 15 amino acids. For the CDR3, the DNA is TGTGCCAGCAGCAAAGGTTCCGGACAGGGTTACGAGCAGTACTTC. It yields the protein CASSKGSGQGYEQYF.